This passage covers 3 T cell receptor beta chains from one sample sequenced in a study of Ad26.COV2.S vaccination and SARS-CoV-2 variants (dated by TCRdb to the early 2020s). Receptor libraries were prepared by the immunoSEQ multiplex PCR assay. TCRdb limited this immuneACCESS table to in-frame rearrangements with V and J called. A share of clones is missing; checked studies link under half to unresolved V genes, and the rest is unexplained. Present in this sample are hundreds of thousands of clones, about four fifths of which were seen just once. More than 7% of the sample goes to the ten largest clones. The sample's treatment or condition label, in plain terms: some 20 received Ad26.COV2.S at low or high dose, single or two shots; several received placebo; per-sample allocation not given. For vaccine and placebo recipients, repertoires were sequenced using samples collected on day 63 after the first injection.

This specimen was peripheral blood, taken in a trial of Ad26.COV2.S vaccine versus placebo. These receptors all come from a person between 18 and 60 years old who received the Ad26.COV2.S COVID-19 vaccine or a placebo.

The chain has TRBV7-6 and TRBJ2-3; 9 bases are shared with TRBD2. CDR3 length equals 15 residues. V lost 3 bases and J lost 2; bases outside the gene matches: 3. The germline V gene has CDR1 SGHVS and CDR2 FNYEAQ. CDR3 bases: TGTGCCAGCAGCTTTACTAGCGGGTTCACAGATACGCAGTATTTT. It codes for CASSFTSGFTDTQYF. The full variable domain, its missing parts supplied by reference TRBV7-6 and TRBJ2-3, is GAGVSQSPRYKVTKRGQDVALRCDPISGHVSLYWYRQALGQGPEFLTYFNYEAQQDKSGLPNDRFSAERPEGSISTLTIQRTEQRDSAMYRCASSFTSGFTDTQYFGPGTRLTVL.

V usage is TRBV7-2 and J usage is TRBJ2-7, with 8 bases identical to TRBD1. V shed 7 bases and J 0 bases; nucleotides not matched to a gene: 8. The CDR3 runs 15 residues. Germline loops: CDR1 SGHTA, CDR2 FQGNSA. The CDR3 protein is CASKPTGGSSYEQYF. CDR3 nucleotide sequence: TGTGCCAGCAAACCTACAGGGGGGAGCTCCTACGAGCAGTACTTC. Together with reference TRBV7-2 and TRBJ2-7, the CDR3 gives the full variable domain: GAGVSQSPSNKVTEKGKDVELRCDPISGHTALYWYRQSLGQGLEFLIYFQGNSAPDKSGLPSDRFSAERTGGSVSTLTIQRTQQEDSAVYLCASKPTGGSSYEQYFGPGTRLTVT.

The V and J genes are TRBV30 and TRBJ2-5; D gene ambiguous. V shed 0 bases and J shed 0 bases, with 17 bases lying between them. Germline-derived CDR1 and CDR2 are GTSNPN and SVGIG (reference sequence). The CDR3 runs 17 residues. The CDR3 is CAWSVRSYYLYQETQYF. The DNA of the CDR3 is TGTGCCTGGAGTGTACGTAGCTATTACCTGTACCAAGAGACCCAGTACTTC. The full variable domain, its missing parts supplied by reference TRBV30 and TRBJ2-5, is SQTIHQWPATLVQPVGSPLSLECTVEGTSNPNLYWYRQAAGRGLQLLFYSVGIGQISSEVPQNLSASRPQDRQFILSSKKLLLSDSGFYLCAWSVRSYYLYQETQYFGPGTRLLVL.